These 21 T cell receptor beta chains were all obtained from the same sample, sequenced in a study of cytomegalovirus exposure and HLA in healthy donors. Vbeta (60) and Jbeta (13) primers were used in the PCR. Sequencing was performed with immunoSEQ multiplex PCR; in TCRdb, only in-frame clones are kept and a portion is missing. The table has some 140,000 clones, over 70% seen once; the top ten hold over 10%. What was sequenced was PBMCs. The receptors stem from a man aged 30 to 39 in good health and CMV-seropositive.

This chain links TRBV4-1 with TRBJ2-7; 12 positions match TRBD2. J lost 7 bases, V lost 2 bases, and 9 bases had no gene match. The germline CDR1 and CDR2 sequences are MGHRA and YSYEKL. This CDR3 contains 16 residues. CDR3 bases: TGCGCCAGCAGCCAACGTCTAGCGGGAGGGCTTCAGGAGCAGTACTTC. It translates to CASSQRLAGGLQEQYF.

This chain joins TRBV5-5 and TRBJ1-5; D gene unclear. V dropped 1 base and J dropped 0 bases, with 17 bases sitting between them. Germline V gives CDR1 SGHKS, CDR2 YYEKEE (reference sequence). The length of the CDR3 is 18 residues. CDR3 nucleotides: TGTGCCAGCAGCTTGTCCCCTGTACAGAGATATAGCAATCAGCCCCAGCATTTT. Its translation is CASSLSPVQRYSNQPQHF.

This sequence joins TRBV10-2 and TRBJ1-2; 7 bases are shared with TRBD1. Unmatched junction bases numbered 1, after V lost 2 bases and J lost 4 bases. The CDR3 runs to 13 residues. CDR1 and CDR2 from the germline V gene are WSHSY and SAAADI. The CDR3 spells CASSEDRVYGYTF. The CDR3 bases are TGCGCCAGCAGTGAGGACAGGGTCTATGGCTACACCTTC.

The V call is TRBV5-1, the J call TRBJ2-6, with TRBD1 as a possible D gene (5 bases). The CDR3 covers 16 residues. The germline V gene encodes CDR1 SGHRS and CDR2 YFSETQ. Between the trimmed V and J ends, which lost 4 bases and 1 base, there was a span of 12 bases. The CDR3 bases are TGCGCCAGCAGCCCCAGACAGTCTTCTGGGGCCAACGTCCTGACTTTC. This translates into CASSPRQSSGANVLTF. The complete variable domain, with remaining parts taken from reference TRBV5-1 and TRBJ2-6, reads KAGVTQTPRYLIKTRGQQVTLSCSPISGHRSVSWYQQTPGQGLQFLFEYFSETQRNKGNFPGRFSGRQFSNSRSEMNVSTLELGDSALYLCASSPRQSSGANVLTFGAGSRLTVL.

The chain recombines TRBV2 with TRBJ2-3, with D possibly being TRBD2 (6 bases). Trimming removed 2 bases at V and 0 bases at J, with 18 bases between. CDR3 length: 18 amino acids. The germline V gene encodes CDR1 SNHLY and CDR2 FYNNEI. This CDR3 reads CASSESHGGGASTDTQYF. The CDR3 DNA reads as TGTGCCAGCAGTGAATCACACGGGGGAGGAGCTAGCACAGATACGCAGTATTTT.

The rearrangement links TRBV7-3 to TRBJ2-1; the match to TRBD2 covers 12 bases. The V segment lost 4 bases and the J segment 1 base; nucleotides outside the gene matches: 2. Germline CDR1 SGHTA, CDR2 FQGTGA. The CDR3 is 16 amino acids. The CDR3 bases are TGTGCCAGCAGCTCAGGACTAGCGGGATCCTACAATGAGCAGTTCTTC. Amino acids: CASSSGLAGSYNEQFF.

The V gene is TRBV7-2, the J gene TRBJ2-1, with 13 bases fitting TRBD2. Germline lookup yields CDR1 SGHTA and CDR2 FQGNSA. J was trimmed by 7 bases and V by 6 bases; bases with no gene match: 6. The CDR3 runs 15 residues. The CDR3, as DNA: TGTGCCAGCAGTAGGACTAGCGGGAGTTCGAATGAGCAGTTCTTC. Amino acids: CASSRTSGSSNEQFF.

The V call is TRBV5-1, the J call TRBJ1-2, with 8 bases identical to TRBD1. Trimming cost V 3 bases and J 3 bases; bases outside gene matches: 4. Germline CDR1 reads SGHRS; CDR2 reads YFSETQ. CDR3 length: 14 amino acids. CDR3 residues: CASSYDRGYYGYTF. CDR3 in DNA: TGCGCCAGCAGCTATGACAGGGGCTACTATGGCTACACCTTC.

The chain has TRBV18 and TRBJ2-1; 10 nucleotides agree with TRBD1. The CDR3 contains 19 residues. CDR1 and CDR2 from the germline V gene are KGHSH and LQKENI. The junction had 11 bases not matched to a gene; V was cut back by 3 bases and J by 0 bases. Written as DNA, the CDR3 is TGTGCCAGCTCACCCCTACTAACGACAGGGGGCAGCTCCTACAATGAGCAGTTCTTC. This gives the protein CASSPLLTTGGSSYNEQFF.

This chain links TRBV7-2 with TRBJ2-1, with 7 bases matching TRBD2. Trimming removed 1 base from V and 3 bases from J; junction bases left unmatched: 6. The length of the CDR3 is 16 residues. The germline gives CDR1 SGHTA, CDR2 FQGNSA. The CDR3 region has the DNA TGTGCCAGCAGCTTAGAGGGCGGGGGTCACTACAATGAGCAGTTCTTC. Its translation: CASSLEGGGHYNEQFF.

V gene TRBV29-1 combines with J gene TRBJ1-4; D uncertain. CDR1 and CDR2 from the germline V gene are SQVTM and ANQGSEA. The CDR3 runs to 14 residues. V gave up 5 bases and J gave up 0 bases, with 10 bases separating them. The CDR3: CSVRSTPTNEKLFF. Written as DNA, the CDR3 is TGCAGCGTTCGTTCGACACCAACTAATGAAAAACTGTTTTTT.

This clone has more than one count but fewer than ten. The chain uses TRBV7-9 and TRBJ1-1; 9 bases are a match to TRBD1. Germline-derived CDR1 and CDR2 are SEHNR and FQNEAQ (reference sequence). The CDR3 loop spans 15 amino acids. Germline trimming cut 5 bases from V and 5 bases from J; bases unmatched to any gene: 9. CDR3: CASSGAGTGRTEAFF. The CDR3 region has the DNA TGTGCCAGCAGCGGGGCCGGGACAGGGAGGACTGAAGCTTTCTTT.

The gene calls are TRBV9 and TRBJ2-1; 10 bases align to TRBD2. CDR1 and CDR2 (germline): SGDLS, YYNGEE. Trimming took 4 bases from V and 2 from J; bases not matched to a gene: 3. This CDR3 region has 15 residues. The CDR3 reads CASSRTSGTYNEQFF. CDR3 sequence (DNA): TGTGCCAGCAGCCGGACTAGCGGAACCTACAATGAGCAGTTCTTC.

The rearrangement uses TRBV7-9 and TRBJ2-2; 8 positions agree with TRBD2. Trimming at V came to 4 bases and at J to 5 bases, leaving 12 bases not matched to a gene. This CDR3 has 17 amino acids. Germline CDR1 SEHNR, CDR2 FQNEAQ (reference sequence). Here the CDR3 DNA reads TGTGCCAGCAGCTCGGTGGTCAGCGGGAGCGGAACCGGGGAGCTGTTTTTT. Protein product: CASSSVVSGSGTGELFF.

The chain carries TRBV15 and TRBJ2-7; D is perhaps TRBD2 (5 bases). Trimming took 0 bases from V and 6 from J, leaving 15 bases between them. This CDR3 comprises 15 residues. Germline V gene data show CDR1 as LNHNV and CDR2 as YYDKDF (reference sequence). In DNA, the CDR3 is TGTGCCACCAGCAGAGATGTTCGGGGAGCACCCGAGCAGTACTTC. Its translation is CATSRDVRGAPEQYF.

The V gene is TRBV5-6, the J gene TRBJ1-6; 10 bases are shared with TRBD1. The CDR3 length is 15 residues. The germline V gene has CDR1 SGHDT and CDR2 YYEEEE. Unmatched junction bases numbered 5, after V lost 4 bases and J lost 7 bases. In DNA, the CDR3 is TGTGCCAGCAGCCAAAGGACAGGGGGAAATTCACCCCTCCACTTT. Its protein is CASSQRTGGNSPLHF.

CDR3 loop: CASSLALAGLYEQYF. In nucleotides, the CDR3 is TGTGCCAGCAGCTTGGCACTAGCGGGCCTCTACGAGCAGTACTTC. The rearrangement links TRBV5-8 to TRBJ2-7; 9 bases agree with TRBD2. The CDR3 is 15 residues long. The V and J ends lost 0 bases and 3 bases, in that order; junction bases with no gene match: 4. CDR1 SGHTS and CDR2 YDEGEE come from the germline V gene.

This chain joins TRBV19 and TRBJ2-3; 12 nucleotides agree with TRBD1. The CDR3 contains 16 residues. The germline V gene encodes CDR1 LNHDA and CDR2 SQIVND (reference sequence). Losses at the gene ends were 4 bases for V and 3 bases for J; bases not matched to a gene: 5. In DNA, the CDR3 is TGTGCCAGTAGTACCCGGGACAGGGGGCGGACAGATACGCAGTATTTT. It translates to CASSTRDRGRTDTQYF.

This clone was detected only a few times. The chain couples TRBV5-1 to TRBJ2-1, with D maybe TRBD2 (5 bases). This CDR3 has 16 residues. V lost 4 bases, J lost 5 bases, and 19 bases lay in between. The germline gives CDR1 SGHRS, CDR2 YFSETQ. The CDR3 region is CASSRELGPGHNEQFF. CDR3 DNA: TGCGCCAGCAGCAGGGAACTAGGGCCTGGACACAATGAGCAGTTCTTC.

This clone was seen a single time. The chain carries TRBV11-3 and TRBJ2-1; 14 bases agree with TRBD2. The V and J ends lost 5 bases and 6 bases, in that order; junction bases with no gene match: 6. Germline V lookup: CDR1 SGHNT, CDR2 YENEEA. The CDR3 totals 16 residues. The CDR3 sequence is CASSPPGLAGANEQFF. DNA of the CDR3: TGTGCCAGCAGCCCTCCGGGACTAGCGGGAGCCAATGAGCAGTTCTTC.

V usage is TRBV27 and J usage is TRBJ2-7, with 7 bases lining up with TRBD1. CDR1 and CDR2 from the germline V gene are MNHEY and SMNVEV (reference sequence). V shed 2 bases, J shed 0 bases, and the junction held 7 bases outside the gene matches. This CDR3 is 16 amino acids long. In nucleotides, the CDR3 is TGTGCCAGCAGTTTACGAAGACAGGGCGGCTCCTACGAGCAGTACTTC. This gives the protein CASSLRRQGGSYEQYF.